This T cell receptor (beta chain) was obtained from a study of cytomegalovirus exposure and HLA in healthy donors. Study summary: Of more than 350 genotyped donors, more than 70% clustered with self-reported Caucasian donors. Overall study findings and caveats: Immune exposure information comprised only CMV serostatus.

In the PCR, 60 Vbeta and 13 Jbeta primers were used. Sequencing was performed with immunoSEQ multiplex PCR; in TCRdb, only in-frame clones are kept and a portion is missing. The table lists 150,000 to 200,000 clones, about 77% of them singletons, with approximately 6% in the top ten. This clone was recorded a few times. Its antigen remains unknown. V was trimmed by 10 bases and J by 2 bases, leaving 16 bases between them. The V gene's germline CDR1 is MDHEN and CDR2 SYDVKM. This CDR3 is 14 amino acids long. The rearrangement uses TRBV28 and TRBJ2-3; TRBD2 might be the D (6 bases). The sample was PBMCs. The TCR originated in a woman in her 30s in good health and CMV-seropositive. The CDR3: CATCVGGNTDTQYF. Here the CDR3 DNA reads TGTGCCACCTGCGTCGGGGGAAACACAGATACGCAGTATTTT. The variable domain in full, completed from reference TRBV28 and TRBJ2-3, reads DVKVTQSSRYLVKRTGEKVFLECVQDMDHENMFWYRQDPGLGLRLIYFSYDVKMKEKGDIPEGYSVSREKKERFSLILESASTNQTSMYLCATCVGGNTDTQYFGPGTRLTVL.